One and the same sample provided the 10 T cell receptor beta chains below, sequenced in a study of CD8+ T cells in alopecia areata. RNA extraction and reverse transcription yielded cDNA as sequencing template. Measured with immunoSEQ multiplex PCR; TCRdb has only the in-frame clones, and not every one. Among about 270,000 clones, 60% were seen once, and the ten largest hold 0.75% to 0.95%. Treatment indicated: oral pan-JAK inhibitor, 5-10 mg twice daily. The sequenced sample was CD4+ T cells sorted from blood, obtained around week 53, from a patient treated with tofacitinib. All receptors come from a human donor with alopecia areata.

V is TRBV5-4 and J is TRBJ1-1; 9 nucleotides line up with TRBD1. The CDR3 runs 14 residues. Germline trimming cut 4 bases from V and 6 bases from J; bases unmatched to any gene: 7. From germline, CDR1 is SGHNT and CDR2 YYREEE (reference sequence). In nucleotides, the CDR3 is TGTGCCAGCAGCATCGACAGGGGGATCTCTGAAGCTTTCTTT. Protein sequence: CASSIDRGISEAFF. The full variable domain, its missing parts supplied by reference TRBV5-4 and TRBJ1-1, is ETGVTQSPTHLIKTRGQQVTLRCSSQSGHNTVSWYQQALGQGPQFIFQYYREEENGRGNFPPRFSGLQFPNYSSELNVNALELDDSALYLCASSIDRGISEAFFGQGTRLTVV.

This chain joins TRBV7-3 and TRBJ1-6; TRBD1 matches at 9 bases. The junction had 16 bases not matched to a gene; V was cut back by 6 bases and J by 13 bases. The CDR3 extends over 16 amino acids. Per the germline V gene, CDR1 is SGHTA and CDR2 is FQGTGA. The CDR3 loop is CASRRPGQGFLEPLHF. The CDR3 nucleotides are TGTGCCAGCAGACGTCCGGGACAGGGTTTTCTCGAGCCCCTCCACTTT.

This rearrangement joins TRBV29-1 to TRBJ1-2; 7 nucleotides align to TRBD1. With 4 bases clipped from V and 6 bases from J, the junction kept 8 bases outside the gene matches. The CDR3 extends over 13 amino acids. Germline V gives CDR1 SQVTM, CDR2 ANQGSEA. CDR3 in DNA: TGCAGCGTTGGGAAAACAGGGGAGGATGGCTACACCTTC. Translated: CSVGKTGEDGYTF.

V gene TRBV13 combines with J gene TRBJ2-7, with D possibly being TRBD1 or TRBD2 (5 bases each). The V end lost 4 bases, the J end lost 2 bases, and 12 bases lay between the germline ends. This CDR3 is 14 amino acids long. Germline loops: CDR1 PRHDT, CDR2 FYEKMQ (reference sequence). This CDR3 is CASSYGTVTYEQYF. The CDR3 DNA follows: TGTGCCAGCAGCTACGGGACGGTGACCTACGAGCAGTACTTC.

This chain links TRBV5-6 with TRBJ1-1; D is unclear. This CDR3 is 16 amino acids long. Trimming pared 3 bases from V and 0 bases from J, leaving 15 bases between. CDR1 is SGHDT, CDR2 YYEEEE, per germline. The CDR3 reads CASSYRYRALNTEAFF. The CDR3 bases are TGTGCCAGCAGCTATCGATACCGGGCCCTGAACACTGAAGCTTTCTTT.

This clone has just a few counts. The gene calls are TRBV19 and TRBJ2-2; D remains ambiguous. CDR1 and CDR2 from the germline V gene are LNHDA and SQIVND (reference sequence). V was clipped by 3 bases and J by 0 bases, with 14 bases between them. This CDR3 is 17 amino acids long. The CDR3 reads CASSMFPAAANTGELFF. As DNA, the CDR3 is TGTGCCAGTAGTATGTTCCCGGCGGCAGCGAACACCGGGGAGCTGTTTTTT.

CDR3 protein: CSVSGIIYGYTF. The CDR3 DNA follows: TGCAGCGTTTCAGGGATAATCTATGGCTACACCTTC. The V gene is TRBV29-1, the J gene TRBJ1-2, with D possibly TRBD1 on 5 matching bases. The length of the CDR3 is 12 residues. The germline V and J ends were trimmed by 5 bases and 4 bases, with 11 bases remaining between them. The germline CDR1 and CDR2 sequences are SQVTM and ANQGSEA.

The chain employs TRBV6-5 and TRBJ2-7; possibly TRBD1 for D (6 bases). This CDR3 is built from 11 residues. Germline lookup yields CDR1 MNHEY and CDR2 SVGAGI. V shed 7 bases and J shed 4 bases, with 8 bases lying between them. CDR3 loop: CASTRGYEQYF. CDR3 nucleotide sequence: TGTGCCAGCACCAGGGGATACGAGCAGTACTTC.

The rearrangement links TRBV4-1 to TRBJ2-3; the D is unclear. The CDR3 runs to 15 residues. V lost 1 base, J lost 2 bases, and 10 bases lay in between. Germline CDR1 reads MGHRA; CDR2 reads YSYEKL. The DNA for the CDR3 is TGCGCCAGCAGCCAAGGGGATTTGCCCACAGATACGCAGTATTTT. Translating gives CASSQGDLPTDTQYF.

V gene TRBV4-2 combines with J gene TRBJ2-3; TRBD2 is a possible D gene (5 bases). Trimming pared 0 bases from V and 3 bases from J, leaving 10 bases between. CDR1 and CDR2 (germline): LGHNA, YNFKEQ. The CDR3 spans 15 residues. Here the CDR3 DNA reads TGTGCCAGCAGCCAAGATAGTCGGGGAACAGATACGCAGTATTTT. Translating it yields CASSQDSRGTDTQYF.